This T cell receptor (beta chain) was captured by sequencing in a study of cytomegalovirus exposure and HLA in healthy donors. Study-wide findings and caveats: Specificity of three CMV-associated chains for CMV antigens was verified in vitro.

Worth noting for this clone: Its target is unknown.

Clones were sequenced by immunoSEQ multiplex PCR, and TCRdb holds only the in-frame ones, with some missing. The sample holds about 160,000 clones, roughly 95% seen once. There are 15 residues in the CDR3. The V and J ends lost 0 bases and 4 bases respectively, with 9 bases between them. Germline V gene data show CDR1 as SGHTA and CDR2 as FQGNSA. The specimen sequenced was PBMCs. The chain couples TRBV7-2 to TRBJ2-2, with D unresolved. The source of this sequence is a woman under 30 in good health and CMV-seronegative. The DNA of the CDR3 is TGTGCCAGCAGCTTAGCCAGATCTCCCACCGGGGAGCTGTTTTTT. Encoded protein: CASSLARSPTGELFF.